The rows below give T cell receptor beta chains drawn from one sample of a study of blood T cell repertoires in COVID-19. Sequencing used immunoSEQ multiplex PCR; TCRdb keeps in-frame clones, though not all of them. The table lists 70,000 to 90,000 clones, roughly four fifths of them singletons. The specimen sequenced was peripheral blood. The receptors come from a woman of 80 years or more with acute or convalescent COVID-19. Both conserved end residues are part of each CDR3. The D gene is left open where the match is weak. Size values are once, few and many counts, or a class for expanded clones, and some rows have none.

v_call	cdr3_length	clone_size	j_call	d_call	cdr3_aa	cdr3_nt
TRBV6-2/TRBV6-3	14	.	TRBJ1-1	.	CASSLQWSGTEAFF	TGTGCCAGCAGTTTGCAGTGGAGTGGCACTGAAGCTTTCTTT
TRBV2	14	few	TRBJ1-2	TRBD1	CARAQGQGLSGYTF	TGTGCCAGAGCCCAGGGACAGGGTTTGAGTGGCTACACCTTC
TRBV5-1	14	.	TRBJ1-2	.	CASSLSGLEGGYTF	TGCGCCAGCAGCTTGTCAGGGTTGGAGGGTGGCTACACCTTC
TRBV3-1/TRBV3-2	11	.	TRBJ1-1	.	CASSQGYEAFF	TGTGCCAGCAGCCAAGGCTATGAAGCTTTCTTT
TRBV7-2	14	.	TRBJ2-7	.	CASSLDRNSYEQYF	TGTGCCAGCAGCTTAGACAGGAACTCCTACGAGCAGTACTTC
TRBV10-3	18	.	TRBJ2-6	TRBD2	CAISDLTSGSGGANVLTF	TGTGCCATCAGTGACCTTACTAGCGGGAGCGGTGGGGCCAACGTCCTGACTTTC
TRBV27	14	.	TRBJ1-1	.	CASSLSTANTEAFF	TGTGCCAGCAGCCTTTCGACAGCGAACACTGAAGCTTTCTTT
TRBV6-5	14	.	TRBJ1-1	.	CASTPHGDSSEAFF	TGTGCCAGCACCCCTCACGGGGATTCATCTGAAGCTTTCTTT
TRBV9	14	.	TRBJ2-2	.	CASTGLASTGELFF	TGTGCCAGCACCGGGCTAGCGAGCACCGGGGAGCTGTTTTTT
TRBV5-4	15	.	TRBJ2-7	TRBD2	CASSLNGGGVYEQYF	TGTGCCAGCAGCTTGAACGGCGGGGGGGTCTACGAGCAGTACTTC
TRBV6-1	16	.	TRBJ2-5	TRBD1	CASSETRGIFQETQYF	TGTGCCAGCAGTGAAACCAGGGGGATTTTCCAAGAGACCCAGTACTTC
TRBV2	15	.	TRBJ1-5	.	CASSEYRVGNQPQHF	TGTGCCAGCAGCGAGTACAGGGTGGGAAATCAGCCCCAGCATTTT
TRBV19	16	.	TRBJ1-6	TRBD1	CASSSYPGTGDSPLHF	TGTGCCAGTAGTTCCTACCCTGGGACAGGGGATTCACCCCTCCACTTT
TRBV5-1	13	once	TRBJ1-1	TRBD1	CASAPDRETEAFF	TGCGCCAGTGCCCCGGACAGGGAGACTGAAGCTTTCTTT
TRBV7-9	13	.	TRBJ1-1	.	CASSLHRGTEAFF	TGTGCCAGCAGCCTTCATAGGGGCACTGAAGCTTTCTTT
TRBV28	14	.	TRBJ2-7	.	CASSLLSNNYEQYF	TGTGCCAGCAGTTTACTCAGTAATAACTACGAGCAGTACTTC
TRBV7-9	13	.	TRBJ1-2	TRBD1	CASSLEGAHGYTF	TGTGCCAGCAGCTTGGAGGGGGCGCATGGCTACACCTTC
TRBV5-1	13	.	TRBJ2-3	.	CASSFPDTDTQYF	TGCGCCAGCAGCTTCCCAGATACAGATACGCAGTATTTT
TRBV15	14	.	TRBJ1-5	.	CATSRKKENQPQHF	TGTGCCACCAGCAGAAAAAAGGAGAATCAGCCCCAGCATTTT
TRBV5-8	15	.	TRBJ2-2	.	CASSLQRTNTGELFF	TGTGCCAGCAGCTTGCAGCGAACGAACACCGGGGAGCTGTTTTTT
TRBV25-1	15	.	TRBJ1-2	TRBD1	CASSRQGPANYGYTF	TGTGCCAGCAGTAGACAGGGACCAGCTAACTATGGCTACACCTTC
TRBV11-2	13	once	TRBJ2-7	TRBD1	CATNGQGDYEQYF	TGTGCCACGAATGGACAGGGTGACTACGAGCAGTACTTC
TRBV19	14	.	TRBJ2-5	TRBD2	CASSGTSGWETQYF	TGTGCCAGTAGTGGGACTAGCGGGTGGGAGACCCAGTACTTC
TRBV3-1/TRBV3-2	14	.	TRBJ2-5	.	CASSQGRGRETQYF	TGTGCCAGCAGCCAAGGGAGGGGCCGGGAGACCCAGTACTTC
TRBV5-4	13	.	TRBJ2-3	.	CASSQTTTDTQYF	TGTGCCAGCAGCCAGACTACCACAGATACGCAGTATTTT
TRBV27	14	.	TRBJ1-4	.	CASSLYATNEKLFF	TGTGCCAGCAGCCTCTACGCAACTAATGAAAAACTGTTTTTT
TRBV20-1	14	few	TRBJ2-2	TRBD2	CSASGTRGTGELFF	TGCAGTGCTAGTGGGACTAGAGGCACCGGGGAGCTGTTTTTT
TRBV28	14	.	TRBJ1-2	.	CASSLEEEVYGYTF	TGTGCCAGCAGTTTAGAAGAGGAGGTCTATGGCTACACCTTC
TRBV5-4	14	.	TRBJ1-2	.	CASSVSRGGYGYTF	TGTGCCAGCAGCGTGAGCAGGGGCGGCTATGGCTACACCTTC
TRBV18	15	.	TRBJ2-1	.	CASSPPLGGGVEQFF	TGTGCCAGCTCACCACCACTAGGAGGAGGGGTTGAGCAGTTCTTC
TRBV5-1	19	.	TRBJ2-2	TRBD2	CASSYRIKLAGEVTGELFF	TGCGCCAGCAGTTACAGAATAAAACTAGCGGGAGAGGTCACCGGGGAGCTGTTTTTT
TRBV7-3	14	.	TRBJ2-5	.	CASSSGTKGETQYF	TGTGCCAGCAGTTCCGGGACAAAGGGAGAGACCCAGTACTTC
TRBV3-1/TRBV3-2	15	.	TRBJ1-6	TRBD1	CASSLRTGDNSPLHF	TGTGCCAGCAGCCTTCGGACAGGAGATAATTCACCCCTCCACTTT
TRBV3-1/TRBV3-2	14	.	TRBJ2-3	TRBD2	CASSHSGGAETQYF	TGTGCCAGCAGCCATAGCGGGGGGGCGGAGACGCAGTATTTT
TRBV19	14	.	TRBJ2-7	TRBD2	CASRGLAATGEQYF	TGTGCCAGTAGAGGACTAGCGGCTACGGGGGAGCAGTACTTC
TRBV19	14	few	TRBJ2-2	TRBD1	CASRLDRGSGELFF	TGTGCCAGTAGACTAGACAGGGGGTCCGGGGAGCTGTTTTTT
TRBV10-2	15	.	TRBJ2-3	TRBD2	CASRRAGGSTDTQYF	TGCGCCAGCAGGAGAGCGGGAGGGAGCACAGATACGCAGTATTTT
TRBV7-6	15	few	TRBJ2-1	TRBD2	CASSLPPGLNNEQFF	TGTGCCAGCAGCCTCCCACCGGGACTAAACAATGAGCAGTTCTTC
TRBV19	14	.	TRBJ2-7	TRBD1	CASRSGTGPNEQYF	TGTGCCAGTAGGTCCGGGACAGGGCCGAACGAGCAGTACTTC
TRBV5-1	16	.	TRBJ2-7	TRBD2	CASSARGAGGPYEQYF	TGCGCCAGCAGCGCAAGGGGAGCGGGAGGGCCGTACGAGCAGTACTTC
TRBV18	15	.	TRBJ2-3	TRBD1	CASSPGQGVSDTQYF	TGTGCCAGCTCCCCGGGACAGGGGGTATCAGATACGCAGTATTTT
TRBV9	16	.	TRBJ2-1	.	CASSVVAGRSYNEQFF	TGTGCCAGCAGCGTAGTAGCAGGGCGGTCCTACAATGAGCAGTTCTTC
TRBV7-2	14	.	TRBJ1-4	TRBD1	CASSQRQGGEKLFF	TGTGCCAGCAGCCAGAGACAGGGGGGCGAAAAACTGTTTTTT
TRBV18	13	.	TRBJ1-2	.	CASSIEYRDGYTF	TGTGCCAGCTCCATTGAGTACAGGGATGGCTACACCTTC
TRBV28	14	.	TRBJ2-7	TRBD1	CASINPGTAYEQYF	TGTGCCAGTATAAACCCCGGGACAGCCTACGAGCAGTACTTC
TRBV5-1	15	.	TRBJ2-7	TRBD1	CASSFLDRTSYEQYF	TGCGCCAGCAGCTTTCTGGACAGGACCTCCTACGAGCAGTACTTC
TRBV6-5	15	.	TRBJ2-2	TRBD2	CASLAGGPNTGELFF	TGTGCCAGCCTAGCGGGGGGGCCGAACACCGGGGAGCTGTTTTTT
TRBV6-1	11	.	TRBJ2-5	.	CASSESLAQYF	TGTGCCAGCAGTGAAAGCCTGGCCCAGTACTTC
TRBV21-1	15	once	TRBJ2-3	.	CASSRATGDTDTQYF	TGTGCCAGCAGCAGGGCAACAGGAGACACAGATACGCAGTATTTT
TRBV5-4	14	.	TRBJ2-1	.	CAWGVSGFYNEQFF	TGTGCCTGGGGAGTGAGCGGGTTCTACAATGAGCAGTTCTTC
TRBV19	15	.	TRBJ1-2	TRBD1	CASSTRTGGLNGYTF	TGTGCCAGTAGTACCCGGACAGGGGGCTTGAATGGCTACACCTTC
TRBV13	14	.	TRBJ1-1	TRBD1	CASRPRTGGTEAFF	TGTGCCAGCAGGCCCCGGACAGGGGGCACTGAAGCTTTCTTT
TRBV7-9	12	few	TRBJ2-3	.	CASSFGEDTQYF	TGTGCCAGCAGCTTCGGGGAAGATACGCAGTATTTT
TRBV28	13	.	TRBJ1-1	.	CASSTGSNTEAFF	TGTGCCAGCAGTACAGGCTCGAACACTGAAGCTTTCTTT
TRBV5-1	14	few	TRBJ2-5	TRBD1	CASSEGGVQETQYF	TGCGCCAGCAGTGAAGGGGGCGTCCAAGAGACCCAGTACTTC
TRBV2	13	few	TRBJ2-7	.	CASSLQLSYEQYF	TGTGCCAGCAGTCTACAGTTGTCCTACGAGCAGTACTTC
TRBV2	16	.	TRBJ2-7	TRBD2	CASRPTSGGAFNEQYF	TGTGCCAGCAGACCTACTAGCGGGGGGGCCTTCAACGAGCAGTACTTC
TRBV6-5	15	.	TRBJ1-1	.	CASSYLGGPDTEAFF	TGTGCCAGCAGTTACCTCGGGGGACCGGACACTGAAGCTTTCTTT
TRBV7-9	14	.	TRBJ1-2	.	CASSRGGVNYGYTF	TGTGCCAGCAGTCGAGGGGGAGTTAACTATGGCTACACCTTC